This passage covers 24 T cell receptor beta chains from one sample sequenced in a study of beta chain features in type 1 diabetes. Study-wide findings and caveats: Researchers report that Type 1 diabetes patients had moderately but significantly shorter TCRB CDR3s across all four CD4+ subsets.

The entirety of the isolated RNA underwent reverse transcription, so expressed TCRB transcripts were sequenced. The method was immunoSEQ multiplex PCR; TCRdb's version includes in-frame clones alone and lacks a portion of them. The table lists 20,000 to 25,000 clones, more than 45% of them singletons, with roughly 0.37% in the top ten. What these receptors recognize is not known. The sample consisted of stem cell memory CD4+ T cells from blood. The receptors here all came from a man younger than 35 with type 1 diabetes.

The V gene is TRBV6-1, the J gene TRBJ1-1; D unclear. The CDR3 sequence is 13 residues long. In germline, CDR1 is MNHNS, CDR2 SASEGT. Trimming removed 4 bases at V and 2 bases at J, with 8 bases between. The CDR3: CASSAQINTEAFF. The CDR3 region has the DNA TGTGCCAGCAGTGCACAGATAAACACTGAAGCTTTCTTT.

The V and J genes are TRBV6-5 and TRBJ1-1, with 10 bases identical to TRBD1. Per the germline V gene, CDR1 is MNHEY and CDR2 is SVGAGI. There are 14 residues in the CDR3. J lost 6 bases, V lost 4 bases, and 5 bases had no gene match. CDR3 nucleotides: TGTGCCAGCAGTTTAAGGACAGGGGGATCTGAAGCTTTCTTT. It translates to CASSLRTGGSEAFF.

This clone has more than one count but fewer than ten. The V gene is TRBV7-2, the J gene TRBJ2-2; perhaps TRBD1 as D (6 bases). Germline V gives CDR1 SGHTA, CDR2 FQGNSA. The V end lost 2 bases, the J end lost 1 base, and 14 bases lay between the germline ends. CDR3 length: 17 residues. The CDR3 loop reads CASSLIIGGMNTGELFF. The DNA of the CDR3 is TGTGCCAGCAGCTTAATTATTGGGGGCATGAACACCGGGGAGCTGTTTTTT.

V usage is TRBV7-2 and J usage is TRBJ2-5; 14 bases line up with TRBD2. This CDR3 contains 14 residues. The germline V gene has CDR1 SGHTA and CDR2 FQGNSA. J gave up 5 bases and V 5 bases, and 1 base lay outside the gene matches. The CDR3 DNA is TGTGCCAGCAGCCGACTAGCGGGAGGGGAGACCCAGTACTTC. Its translation: CASSRLAGGETQYF.

This clone was counted only a few times. This chain connects TRBV29-1 to TRBJ1-1, with D unresolved. V lost 4 bases and J lost 5, with 11 bases in between. The CDR3 is 12 residues long. CDR1 is SQVTM and CDR2 is ANQGSEA in the germline V gene. CDR3 protein: CSVVGRETEAFF. CDR3 sequence (DNA): TGCAGCGTTGTCGGTCGGGAAACTGAAGCTTTCTTT.

The V gene is TRBV11-2, the J gene TRBJ2-7; 7 bases fit TRBD2. The CDR3 consists of 16 residues. With 0 bases clipped from V and 3 bases from J, the junction kept 8 bases outside the gene matches. Germline V gene data show CDR1 as SGHAT and CDR2 as FQNNGV. The CDR3 region has the DNA TGTGCCAGCAGCTTAGATCTTGGGCGGGGGATCTACGAGCAGTACTTC. It specifies CASSLDLGRGIYEQYF.

This clone was detected a few times. The chain has TRBV5-5 and TRBJ1-2, with 8 bases matching TRBD1. V shed 3 bases, J shed 4 bases, and the junction held 8 bases outside the gene matches. Germline values: CDR1 SGHKS, CDR2 YYEKEE (reference sequence). This CDR3 region has 15 residues. The CDR3 DNA sequence: TGTGCCAGCAGCTCGACAGGGGATGGAGGCTATGGCTACACCTTC. Protein product: CASSSTGDGGYGYTF.

This clone was picked up a small number of times. This chain connects TRBV6-1 to TRBJ1-5; D is uncertain. V lost 8 bases and J 7 bases, leaving 9 bases between the germline ends. Germline CDR1 MNHNS, CDR2 SASEGT. The CDR3 is made up of 11 amino acids. CDR3 coding DNA: TGTGCCAGCGGGAGGAACCAGCCCCAGCATTTT. Its translation is CASGRNQPQHF.

The genes are TRBV19 and TRBJ2-5; no clear D gene. The CDR3 covers 13 residues. Germline CDR1 is LNHDA and CDR2 is SQIVND (reference sequence). V lost 5 bases, J lost 5 bases, and 12 bases lay in between. The CDR3 region is CASSLSIEETQYF. The CDR3 coding sequence is TGTGCCAGTAGTCTGAGTATTGAGGAGACCCAGTACTTC.

The chain uses TRBV28 and TRBJ2-5; weak D call: TRBD2 (6 bases). The ends were cut back, 9 bases at V and 5 bases at J, with 22 bases in the middle. The CDR3 sequence is 15 residues long. CDR1 MDHEN and CDR2 SYDVKM come from the germline V gene. The CDR3 reads CASISSVNPWETQYF. DNA of the CDR3: TGTGCCAGTATCTCTAGCGTCAACCCATGGGAGACCCAGTACTTC. Using reference TRBV28 and TRBJ2-5 for the parts outside the CDR3, the full variable domain is DVKVTQSSRYLVKRTGEKVFLECVQDMDHENMFWYRQDPGLGLRLIYFSYDVKMKEKGDIPEGYSVSREKKERFSLILESASTNQTSMYLCASISSVNPWETQYFGPGTRLLVL.

The chain joins TRBV5-1 to TRBJ2-3; D not certain. The CDR3 contains 15 residues. V lost 1 base and J lost 3, with 12 bases in between. The V gene's germline CDR1 is SGHRS and CDR2 YFSETQ. CDR3 region: CASSLSDLFTDTQYF. DNA of the CDR3: TGCGCCAGCAGCTTGTCCGACTTATTTACAGATACGCAGTATTTT.

The gene calls are TRBV18 and TRBJ1-1; D may be TRBD1 (5 bases). V lost 4 bases, J lost 5 bases, and 5 bases lay in between. The CDR3 consists of 11 residues. From germline, CDR1 is KGHSH and CDR2 LQKENI. DNA for the CDR3: TGTGCCAGCTCACAGGGGACTGAAGCTTTCTTT. It translates to CASSQGTEAFF. Looking up the rest from reference TRBV18 and TRBJ1-1 gives the full variable domain: NAGVMQNPRHLVRRRGQEARLRCSPMKGHSHVYWYRQLPEEGLKFMVYLQKENIIDESGMPKERFSAEFPKEGPSILRIQQVVRGDSAAYFCASSQGTEAFFGQGTRLTVV.

This chain links TRBV10-3 with TRBJ2-1, with TRBD2 matching over 11 bases. This CDR3 has 16 amino acids. The J segment lost 7 bases and the V segment lost 7 bases, leaving 12 bases of the junction unmatched. Looked up from germline, CDR1 is ENHRY and CDR2 is SYGVKD. As DNA, the CDR3 is TGTGCCATCACCCCCGGTCGGACTAGCGGGTCAAATGAGCAGTTCTTC. It codes for CAITPGRTSGSNEQFF.

This clone appeared a few times. The V call is TRBV5-6, the J call TRBJ2-7; 9 bases agree with TRBD1. The CDR3 contains 14 residues. Looked up from germline, CDR1 is SGHDT and CDR2 is YYEEEE. The J segment lost 1 base and the V segment lost 4 bases, leaving 3 bases of the junction unmatched. The CDR3 is CASSRDRASYEQYF. In nucleotides, the CDR3 is TGTGCCAGCAGCCGGGACAGGGCGTCCTACGAGCAGTACTTC. The full variable domain, its missing parts supplied by reference TRBV5-6 and TRBJ2-7, is DAGVTQSPTHLIKTRGQQVTLRCSPKSGHDTVSWYQQALGQGPQFIFQYYEEEERQRGNFPDRFSGHQFPNYSSELNVNALLLGDSALYLCASSRDRASYEQYFGPGTRLTVT.

The CDR3 sequence: CSGGDSSYEQYF. DNA of the CDR3: TGCAGCGGTGGGGACAGCTCCTACGAGCAGTACTTC. The chain links TRBV29-1 to TRBJ2-7; 7 bases fit TRBD1. The trim removed 7 bases at V and 0 bases at J, leaving 3 bases unmatched. The CDR3 totals 12 residues. Germline V gene lookup returns CDR1 SQVTM and CDR2 ANQGSEA.

The chain recombines TRBV6-1 with TRBJ1-1; D perhaps matches TRBD1 (5 bases). V lost 6 bases, J lost 8 bases, and 19 bases lay in between. The length of the CDR3 is 14 residues. Germline V gives CDR1 MNHNS, CDR2 SASEGT. The CDR3 protein is CASRQTGRGAEAFF. The DNA for the CDR3 is TGTGCCAGCAGGCAGACGGGGCGGGGAGCCGAAGCTTTCTTT.

V usage is TRBV10-3 and J usage is TRBJ2-1, with TRBD1 matching over 9 bases. J was trimmed by 15 bases and V by 4 bases; bases with no gene match: 10. From germline, CDR1 is ENHRY and CDR2 SYGVKD. The CDR3 sequence is 13 residues long. The CDR3 loop is CAISVGTGLHLFF. CDR3 coding DNA: TGTGCCATCAGTGTTGGGACAGGGCTTCATCTGTTCTTC.

Written as DNA, the CDR3 is TGTGCCAGCAGTTTCATATCGTGGCGGGAGGGTAGCAATGAGCAGTTCTTC. Protein sequence: CASSFISWREGSNEQFF. The rearrangement uses TRBV28 and TRBJ2-1, with 9 bases lining up with TRBD2. Germline CDR1 and CDR2: MDHEN and SYDVKM. V shed 3 bases and J 6 bases; nucleotides not matched to a gene: 12. The CDR3 is 17 amino acids.

V and J are TRBV27 and TRBJ2-7, with D unresolved. The CDR3 extends over 18 amino acids. Trimming took 2 bases from V and 0 from J, leaving 20 bases between them. Germline CDR1 and CDR2: MNHEY and SMNVEV (reference sequence). CDR3 amino acids: CASSLEAWQKGISYEQYF. In DNA, the CDR3 is TGTGCCAGCAGTTTAGAGGCCTGGCAGAAAGGAATCTCCTACGAGCAGTACTTC.

The J gene is TRBJ2-7, the V gene TRBV5-1; 9 bases are shared with TRBD1. The CDR3 runs to 15 residues. Germline V CDR1 and CDR2: SGHRS, YFSETQ. Trimming at V came to 1 base and at J to 5 bases, leaving 7 bases not matched to a gene. As DNA, the CDR3 is TGCGCCAGCAGCTTGTGGCGGACAGGGGACGACGAGCAGTACTTC. Translation: CASSLWRTGDDEQYF.

Only a few counts were recorded for this clone. This chain joins TRBV10-2 and TRBJ1-1; D might be TRBD1 (6 bases). The germline V gene has CDR1 WSHSY and CDR2 SAAADI. The CDR3 runs 13 residues. V was pared by 6 bases and J by 1 base, with 9 bases between. The CDR3, as DNA: TGCGCCAGCAGGGGACAACAGAACACTGAAGCTTTCTTT. This translates into CASRGQQNTEAFF.

As for this clone: Its ends do not fully match the called genes, so a read error is possible. The V gene is TRBV29-1, the J gene TRBJ2-3; 7 positions agree with TRBD1. CDR3 length equals 12 residues. Germline V gene lookup returns CDR1 SQVTM and CDR2 ANQGSEA. Here the CDR3 DNA reads TGCGGCGTTGACAGGGACACAGATACGCAGTATTTT. This translates into CGVDRDTDTQYF.

The genes are TRBV18 and TRBJ2-5; no clear D gene. V lost 6 bases and J lost 1, with 12 bases in between. Germline CDR1 and CDR2: KGHSH and LQKENI. The CDR3 is made up of 14 amino acids. CDR3 nucleotide sequence: TGTGCCAGCTCCCCCGGCCAGGCCCAAGAGACCCAGTACTTC. Translation: CASSPGQAQETQYF. The full variable domain, its missing parts supplied by reference TRBV18 and TRBJ2-5, is NAGVMQNPRHLVRRRGQEARLRCSPMKGHSHVYWYRQLPEEGLKFMVYLQKENIIDESGMPKERFSAEFPKEGPSILRIQQVVRGDSAAYFCASSPGQAQETQYFGPGTRLLVL.

This clone was counted only a few times. The rearrangement uses TRBV15 and TRBJ2-1; TRBD2 aligns across 10 bases. J gave up 8 bases and V 3 bases, and 13 bases lay outside the gene matches. Germline CDR1 LNHNV, CDR2 YYDKDF (reference sequence). The CDR3 consists of 17 residues. CDR3 bases: TGTGCCACCAGCAGCCGCCGAGGCACTAGCGGGATCTATGAGCAGTTCTTC. It codes for CATSSRRGTSGIYEQFF.